The 3 T cell receptor beta chains listed next were all sequenced from one sample in a study of T cell changes during pregnancy in multiple sclerosis (dated by TCRdb to between 2018 and 2021). Library construction relied on the immunoSEQ multiplex PCR assay. TCRdb took over this immuneACCESS table, retaining in-frame rearrangements with V and J assigned. Such tables are incomplete; in checked studies, under half of the missing clones stem from an unresolved V gene, and the remainder is unexplained. A total of fewer than 70,000 clones appear in this sample, about nine tenths of them only once. The ten most abundant clones make up roughly 1.4% of the sample. The starting material was peripheral blood, obtained in the third trimester of pregnancy. The origin of the receptors is a female donor with multiple sclerosis, enrolled in a pregnancy study.

J is TRBJ2-2 and V is TRBV5-6; 7 nucleotides match TRBD2. Per the germline V gene, CDR1 is SGHDT and CDR2 is YYEEEE. The CDR3 totals 14 residues. Trimming at V came to 2 bases and at J to 5 bases, leaving 3 bases not matched to a gene. CDR3 DNA sequence: TGTGCCAGCAGCTTCAGGGAGGGGACCGGGGAGCTGTTTTTT. Amino acids: CASSFREGTGELFF.

J is TRBJ1-5 and V is TRBV5-1; TRBD1 might be the D (6 bases). V lost 4 bases and J lost 3, with 14 bases in between. Germline V gives CDR1 SGHRS, CDR2 YFSETQ. CDR3 length equals 15 residues. The chain's CDR3 is CASSLSTGFNQPQHF. CDR3 sequence (DNA): TGCGCCAGCAGCCTATCAACAGGGTTCAATCAGCCCCAGCATTTT.

CDR3 loop: CASLPTGNTEAFF. The CDR3 bases are TGCGCCAGCCTACCGACTGGGAACACTGAAGCTTTCTTT. The chain is built from TRBV23-1 and TRBJ1-1; D remains unclear. TRBV23-1 qualifies as an ORF whose function is uncertain. The CDR3 totals 13 residues. V lost 8 bases to trimming and J lost 1 base, with 11 bases between them.